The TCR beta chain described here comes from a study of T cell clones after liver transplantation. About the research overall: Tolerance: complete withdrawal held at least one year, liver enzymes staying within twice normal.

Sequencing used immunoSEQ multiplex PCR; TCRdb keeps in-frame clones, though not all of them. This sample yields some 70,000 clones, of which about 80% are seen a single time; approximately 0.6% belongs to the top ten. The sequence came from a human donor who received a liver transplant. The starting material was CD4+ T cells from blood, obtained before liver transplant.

The CDR3 sequence: CASSPRASVYEQYF. CDR3 DNA: TGTGCCAGCTCACCACGGGCTAGCGTATACGAGCAGTACTTC. V is TRBV18 and J is TRBJ2-7; possible D gene TRBD2, 6 bases. The germline gives CDR1 KGHSH, CDR2 LQKENI. The CDR3 is 14 residues long. The ends were cut back, 1 base at V and 4 bases at J, with 11 bases in the middle.